This TCR beta chain was recovered during a study of T cell repertoires in cytomegalovirus infection. The overall study: Both recently identified HLA-C-restricted and well-studied HLA-B-restricted CMV epitopes were used in the study. CMV infection together with matching HLA type was indicated by public TCR beta signatures. Study results and limitations: Dominating the ex vivo response were HLA-C-restricted CMV-specific TCR beta clonotypes. Carriage of CMV together with the relevant HLA was identifiable through cumulative public TCR beta family frequency.

The V gene lost 6 bases and the J gene lost 0 bases, with 8 bases spanning the gap. The length of the CDR3 is 14 residues. CDR1 and CDR2 (germline): MNHNY, SVGAGI (reference sequence). This clonotype was recorded at least ten times. Its antigen is currently unknown. TCRdb ran MiXCR on the reads and lists one entry per CDR3 protein. The sample consists of about 890,000 distinct CDR3 sequences, roughly 31% of them appearing once. This clonotype originated in a human donor in good health (CMV status not recorded). Some clones in this sample may be carry-over from other donors' samples. The chain employs TRBV6-6 and TRBJ1-4; D is undetermined. Sequenced material: cultured CD8+ T cells from PBMCs, taken from culture after CMV antigen stimulation. CDR3 amino acids: CASRISATNEKLFF. The CDR3 bases are TGTGCCAGCAGGATCAGCGCAACTAATGAAAAACTGTTTTTT.